The 10 T cell receptor beta chains below were found in one sample sequenced in a study of blood T cell repertoires in COVID-19. TCRdb keeps only in-frame clones here, not all; method: immunoSEQ multiplex PCR. Altogether roughly 70,000 clones are present, 70% to 90% being singletons, with the ten largest covering about 7%. The sequencing input was peripheral blood. The origin of the receptors is a woman older than 75 with active COVID-19.

The rearrangement uses TRBV24-1 and TRBJ2-2; 9 bases align to TRBD1. In germline, CDR1 is KGHDR, CDR2 SFDVKD. The V gene end was trimmed by 3 bases and the J gene end by 5 bases; junction bases not matched to a gene: 9. The CDR3 is made up of 17 amino acids. This CDR3 reads CATSDPSPGTGTGELFF. As DNA, the CDR3 is TGTGCCACCAGTGATCCCAGTCCCGGGACAGGGACCGGGGAGCTGTTTTTT.

V is TRBV7-2 and J is TRBJ2-3; the match to TRBD2 covers 12 bases. Trimming cost V 5 bases and J 5 bases; bases outside gene matches: 8. There are 16 residues in the CDR3. CDR1 and CDR2 (germline): SGHTA, FQGNSA. The CDR3 reads CASSPRLAGEGDTQYF. DNA for the CDR3: TGTGCCAGCAGCCCCCGACTAGCGGGAGAAGGAGATACGCAGTATTTT.

This clone has more than one count but fewer than ten. This rearrangement joins TRBV29-1 to TRBJ1-2; D is perhaps TRBD1 (6 bases). The CDR3 has 12 residues. The germline gives CDR1 SQVTM, CDR2 ANQGSEA. V lost 7 bases and J lost 4, with 13 bases in between. The CDR3 loop reads CSAGQPPYGYTF. The CDR3 DNA is TGCAGCGCAGGACAGCCACCCTATGGCTACACCTTC.

The J gene is TRBJ1-6, the V gene TRBV11-3, with 10 positions matching TRBD1. J lost 8 bases, V lost 5 bases, and 18 bases had no gene match. Germline values: CDR1 SGHNT, CDR2 YENEEA. This CDR3 is built from 19 residues. CDR3 nucleotide sequence: TGTGCCAGCAGCCTCCACCGTCTGACAGGGGGCCGTATCGATTCACCCCTCCACTTT. Protein: CASSLHRLTGGRIDSPLHF.

The rearrangement uses TRBV7-2 and TRBJ1-2; TRBD1 matches at 8 bases. J lost 7 bases, V lost 5 bases, and 12 bases had no gene match. The germline V gene has CDR1 SGHTA and CDR2 FQGNSA. CDR3 length: 15 residues. The CDR3 DNA is TGTGCCAGCAGCCGGCGCCTTCAGGGGGCGTCTGGCTACACCTTC. Translation gives CASSRRLQGASGYTF.

About this clone itself: Distinct nucleotide sequences in the sample also encode this CDR3. The chain links TRBV11-2 to TRBJ2-2, with 15 bases that match TRBD2. This CDR3 is built from 16 residues. Looked up from germline, CDR1 is SGHAT and CDR2 is FQNNGV. V was clipped by 3 bases and J by 5 bases; unmatched bases: 1. The CDR3 loop is CASSLGLAGGTGELFF. CDR3 in DNA: TGTGCCAGCAGCTTGGGACTAGCGGGAGGTACCGGGGAGCTGTTTTTT.

The CDR3 sequence is CASTPRPITGELFF. The DNA of the CDR3 is TGTGCCAGCACCCCGCGGCCGATCACCGGGGAGCTGTTTTTT. This chain connects TRBV27 to TRBJ2-2; D is unresolved. V lost 7 bases to trimming and J lost 4 bases, with 13 bases between them. Germline V gives CDR1 MNHEY, CDR2 SMNVEV (reference sequence). This CDR3 is 14 amino acids long.

V usage is TRBV30 and J usage is TRBJ2-1; possible D gene TRBD2, 5 bases. The germline CDR1 and CDR2 sequences are GTSNPN and SVGIG (reference sequence). V was cut by 3 bases and J by 1 base, with 16 bases left in between. The CDR3 is 16 amino acids. CDR3 DNA sequence: TGTGCCTGGAGAAAAATTGTCGGGATATCCTACAATGAGCAGTTCTTC. Its protein is CAWRKIVGISYNEQFF.

The V call is TRBV5-1, the J call TRBJ2-5; D is undetermined. This CDR3 is built from 15 residues. The V and J ends lost 2 bases and 4 bases respectively, with 15 bases between them. Germline V gene sequence: CDR1 SGHRS, CDR2 YFSETQ. The CDR3 nucleotides are TGCGCCAGCAGCTTTAATGCCCAGACGGGAGAGACCCAGTACTTC. Its translation is CASSFNAQTGETQYF.

The chain recombines TRBV11-2 with TRBJ2-7; no firm D call. Germline values: CDR1 SGHAT, CDR2 FQNNGV. With 3 bases removed from V and 3 bases from J, the gap between germline ends came to 3 bases. This CDR3 comprises 11 residues. The CDR3 DNA follows: TGTGCCAGCAGCTTTCTCTACGAGCAGTACTTC. Encoded protein: CASSFLYEQYF.